This T cell receptor (beta chain) was sequenced for a study of blood T cell repertoires in COVID-19 (dated by TCRdb to 2019 to 2021). In terms of the full investigation: Samples covering the acute and convalescent phases of COVID-19 were provided by collaborators in the United States, Italy and Spain. The prospective study material was composed of cDNA or gDNA derived from T cells, B-cell-depleted T cells, or PBMCs. Deeply sampled blood TCRbeta repertoires from subjects exposed to, actively infected with, or recovered from COVID-19 were included in the dataset. The repertoires were released in a freely available public database intended as a resource for research on the immune response to SARS-CoV-2. Samples were obtained from the ongoing ImmuneRACE study (first 160 participants) and from 1,000 to 1,500 subjects provided by 6 global collaborators. Sample metadata almost always included a de-identified subject ID, COVID-19 status, age in years and sex. Where available, HLA class I and class II types were obtained from metadata supplied by the sample provider rather than from assay-based typing. What the authors observed across the whole study: The amount of clinical and demographic metadata varied by source and participant and was provided uncurated.

CDR1 SQVTM and CDR2 ANQGSEA are derived from the germline V gene. Inclusive of the bounding cysteine and phenylalanine, the CDR3 is 13 residues long. CDR3 DNA only is kept here, 39 bases in frame from base 1. The V end gives up 4 bases and the J end 5 bases, leaving 4 bases in the junction not matched to a gene. Whole blood was collected in K2EDTA tubes by collaborating institutions according to the institutions' own protocols. For TCRbeta analysis, collaborators shipped samples in one of three forms: frozen whole blood, isolated PBMCs, or DNA extracted from either of those sample types. Concerning this clone itself: Its specific antigen is unknown. Base qualities are not recorded, but no much larger clone differs from it by a single base.

TCRbeta CDR3 regions were amplified from genomic DNA by means of the immunoSEQ Assay, a bias-controlled multiplex PCR. Turning to the authors' computational methods: Nucleated cell counts per sample were estimated from amplification of reference gene primers within the assay. Sequence reads were collapsed and filtered to measure the absolute abundance of every unique TCRbeta CDR3 rearrangement. For each sample, productive Simpson clonality was calculated as the square root of Simpson's diversity index over productive rearrangements. TCRdb limited this immuneACCESS table to in-frame rearrangements with V and J called. A share of clones is missing; checked studies link under half to unresolved V genes, and the rest is unexplained. V and J calls and clone size are given by that table; D and trimming were obtained from the DNA. The table for this sample lists around 180,000 clones; almost 80% of them were counted only once. Roughly 17% of the sample comes from the top ten.

In this chain, TRBV29-1 is recombined with TRBJ2-1, and 8 bases in between align with TRBD1. This clonotype originated in a man in his 60s with active or convalescent COVID-19. The material sequenced was peripheral blood. The DNA is TGCAGCGTTGGGGGACAGGCCCACAATGAGCAGTTCTTC. The encoded protein is CSVGGQAHNEQFF.